The text below deals with one T cell receptor (beta chain). The data belong to a study of blood T cell repertoires in COVID-19. Produced via immunoSEQ multiplex PCR; TCRdb's table is partial and in-frame only. Of a few hundred thousand clones listed, nearly 90% are singletons. The ends lost 5 bases at V and 9 bases at J; junction bases unmatched: 11. Germline loops: CDR1 SGHNT, CDR2 YENEEA. The CDR3 extends over 15 amino acids. V is TRBV11-3 and J is TRBJ2-1; TRBD2 aligns across 9 bases. The clonotype comes from a woman aged 18-29 years who had been exposed to COVID-19. What was sequenced was PBMCs or T cells enriched from blood (not recorded which). The CDR3 DNA reads TGTGCCAGCAGCCCAGGCGGGGGGGCCGTTGGTGAGCAGTTCTTC. It codes for CASSPGGGAVGEQFF.